This T cell receptor (beta chain) was identified in a study of blood T cell repertoires in COVID-19. Across the study: Whether acute or convalescent, the COVID-19 samples came from the United States, Italy and Spain. Nucleic acid was either cDNA or gDNA, and it came from T cells, B-cell-depleted T cells, or PBMCs.

In the source study's methods: Amplification with reference gene primers provided the estimates of nucleated cell counts. Produced via immunoSEQ multiplex PCR; TCRdb's table is partial and in-frame only. D and trimming come from the DNA, and the V and J calls and clone size come from that table. Of roughly 170,000 clones listed, approximately 85% are singletons. The germline V gene encodes CDR1 MNHEY and CDR2 SVGAGI. V lost 2 bases, J lost 4 bases, and 11 bases lay in between. This CDR3 is built from 14 residues. The source of this sequence is a man in his sixties who had recovered from COVID-19. Sequenced sample: peripheral blood. V usage is TRBV6-5 and J usage is TRBJ1-1, with D maybe TRBD1 (6 bases). As DNA, the CDR3 is TGTGCCAGCAGTTACGACTCACAGGGCACTGAAGCTTTCTTT. Translated: CASSYDSQGTEAFF.